The entry below describes one TCR beta chain. As yet, its antigen is unknown. The entry originates in a study of graft-versus-host responses after intestinal transplantation. Overall study results and limits: Detected in recipient marrow were GvH clones, some of which were first observed in ileum or blood.

Profiling relied on immunoSEQ multiplex PCR, and the TCRdb table lists in-frame clones only, not all of them. The sample has about 90,000 clones; 90% to 95% are singletons. V shed 4 bases, J shed 1 base, and the junction held 3 bases outside the gene matches. Germline CDR1 is SGHNT and CDR2 is YYREEE (reference sequence). CDR3 length: 15 amino acids. The V and J genes are TRBV5-4 and TRBJ2-3; the match to TRBD2 covers 10 bases. The sequence came from a human donor who was the organ donor for an intestinal transplant. The material sequenced was unstimulated CD8+ T cells sorted from spleen or lymph node cells, taken before transplant. The CDR3 is CASSRGTSGTDTQYF. The CDR3 DNA reads TGTGCCAGCAGCCGCGGGACTAGCGGCACAGATACGCAGTATTTT. The full variable domain, with the rest looked up from reference TRBV5-4 and TRBJ2-3, is ETGVTQSPTHLIKTRGQQVTLRCSSQSGHNTVSWYQQALGQGPQFIFQYYREEENGRGNFPPRFSGLQFPNYSSELNVNALELDDSALYLCASSRGTSGTDTQYFGPGTRLTVL.